This entry is about one TCR beta chain. One end of the junction does not line up with germline, which may come from a read error. This sample was taken from a study of neurological immune-mediated disorders. The CDR3 length is 16 residues. The V gene's germline CDR1 is MNHEY and CDR2 SMNVEV (reference sequence). TCRdb reanalysed the 5' RACE reads using MiXCR and keeps one entry per CDR3 protein. The table includes under 50,000 distinct CDR3 sequences, approximately 14% detected once. Time point denoted: longitudinal time-point 2. Sequenced: PBMCs. This chain links TRBV27 with TRBJ1-1, with TRBD1 as a possible D gene (6 bases). The clonotype was recovered from a male donor with HTLV-1-associated myelopathy (HAM/TSP). CDR3 loop: CASSQEAGVMNTEAFF. The CDR3 coding sequence is TGTGCGAGCAGTCAGGAGGCAGGGGTGATGAACACTGAAGCTTTCTTT.